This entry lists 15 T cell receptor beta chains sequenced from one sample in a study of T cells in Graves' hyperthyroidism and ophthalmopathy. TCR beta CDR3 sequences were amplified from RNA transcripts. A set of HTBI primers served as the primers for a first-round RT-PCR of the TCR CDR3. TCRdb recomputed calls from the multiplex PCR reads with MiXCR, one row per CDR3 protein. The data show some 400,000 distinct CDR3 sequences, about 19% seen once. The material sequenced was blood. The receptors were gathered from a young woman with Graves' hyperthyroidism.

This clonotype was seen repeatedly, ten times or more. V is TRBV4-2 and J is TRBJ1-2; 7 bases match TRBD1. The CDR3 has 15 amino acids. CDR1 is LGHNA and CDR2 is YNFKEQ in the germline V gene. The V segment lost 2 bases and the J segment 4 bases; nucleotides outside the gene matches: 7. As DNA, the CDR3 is TGTGCCAGCAGCCAAAAACCGGGACAGATCTATGGCTACACCTTC. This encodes CASSQKPGQIYGYTF.

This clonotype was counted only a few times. The DNA for the CDR3 is TGCGCCAGCAGCTTAGGCGGACCGCTCTATGGCTACACCTTC. Protein: CASSLGGPLYGYTF. The chain carries TRBV5-1 and TRBJ1-2; the D is unclear. In germline, CDR1 is SGHRS, CDR2 YFSETQ. The V end lost 2 bases, the J end lost 4 bases, and 12 bases lay between the germline ends. The CDR3 runs to 14 residues.

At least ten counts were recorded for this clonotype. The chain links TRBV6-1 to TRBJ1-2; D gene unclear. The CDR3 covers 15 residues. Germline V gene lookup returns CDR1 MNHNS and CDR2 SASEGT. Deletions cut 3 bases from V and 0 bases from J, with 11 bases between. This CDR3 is CASSDWTIPNYGYTF. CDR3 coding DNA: TGTGCCAGCAGTGATTGGACGATCCCTAACTATGGCTACACCTTC.

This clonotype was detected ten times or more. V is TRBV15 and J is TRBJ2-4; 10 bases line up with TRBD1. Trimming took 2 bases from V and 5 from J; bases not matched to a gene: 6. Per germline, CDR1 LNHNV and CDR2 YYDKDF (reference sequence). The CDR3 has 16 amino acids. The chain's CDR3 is CATSRPGQGWENIQYF. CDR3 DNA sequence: TGTGCCACCAGCAGACCGGGACAGGGGTGGGAAAACATTCAGTACTTC.

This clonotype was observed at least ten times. The DNA for the CDR3 is TGTGCCAGCAGTGAATTAGGGGCGGCGGGGGACACTGAAGCTTTCTTT. This codes for CASSELGAAGDTEAFF. This chain links TRBV25-1 with TRBJ1-1; possible D gene TRBD1, 5 bases. The ends were cut back, 1 base at V and 3 bases at J, with 15 bases in the middle. Germline CDR1 is MGHDK and CDR2 is SYGVNS. The CDR3 loop spans 16 amino acids.

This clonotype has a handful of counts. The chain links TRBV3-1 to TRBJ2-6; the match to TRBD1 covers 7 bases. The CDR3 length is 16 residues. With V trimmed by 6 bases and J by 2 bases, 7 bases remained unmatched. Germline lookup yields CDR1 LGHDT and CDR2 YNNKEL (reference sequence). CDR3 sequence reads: CASRSGGDAGANVLTF. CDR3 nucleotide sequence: TGTGCCAGCAGATCAGGGGGAGATGCTGGGGCCAACGTCCTGACTTTC.

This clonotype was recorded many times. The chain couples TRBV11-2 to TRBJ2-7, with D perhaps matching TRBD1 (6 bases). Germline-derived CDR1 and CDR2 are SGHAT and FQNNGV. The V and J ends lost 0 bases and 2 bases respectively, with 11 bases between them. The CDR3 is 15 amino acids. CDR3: CASSLDWTDTYEQYF. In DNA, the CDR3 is TGTGCCAGCAGCTTAGATTGGACAGATACCTACGAGCAGTACTTC.

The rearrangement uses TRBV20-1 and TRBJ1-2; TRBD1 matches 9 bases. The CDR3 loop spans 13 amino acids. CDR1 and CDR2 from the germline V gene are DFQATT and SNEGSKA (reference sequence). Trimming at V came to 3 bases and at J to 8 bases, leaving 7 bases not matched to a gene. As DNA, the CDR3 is TGCAGTGCTAGGACAGGGGGATTCCGGGGCTACACCTTC. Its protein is CSARTGGFRGYTF.

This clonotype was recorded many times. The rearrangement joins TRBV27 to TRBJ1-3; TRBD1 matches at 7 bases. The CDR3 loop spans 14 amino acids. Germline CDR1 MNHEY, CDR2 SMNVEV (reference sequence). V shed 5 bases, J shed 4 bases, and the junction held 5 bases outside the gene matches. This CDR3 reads CASSPWTGGNTIYF. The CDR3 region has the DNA TGTGCCAGCAGTCCTTGGACAGGCGGAAACACCATATATTTT.

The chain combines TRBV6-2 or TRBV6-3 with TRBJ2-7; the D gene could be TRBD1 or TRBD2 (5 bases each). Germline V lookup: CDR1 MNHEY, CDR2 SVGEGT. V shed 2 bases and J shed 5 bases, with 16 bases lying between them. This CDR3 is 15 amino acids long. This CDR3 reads CASSYVGVNFHEQYF. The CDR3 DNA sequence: TGTGCCAGCAGTTACGTGGGGGTTAACTTCCACGAGCAGTACTTC.

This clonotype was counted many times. In DNA form, the CDR3 reads TGTGCCAGCAGTTTCCCACCGTCGGGGACCTCCTACGAGCAGTACTTC. It translates to CASSFPPSGTSYEQYF. The gene calls are TRBV12-3 or TRBV12-4 and TRBJ2-7; D is possibly TRBD1 or TRBD2 (5 bases each). Trimming removed 3 bases at V and 0 bases at J, with 15 bases between. CDR3 size: 16 residues.

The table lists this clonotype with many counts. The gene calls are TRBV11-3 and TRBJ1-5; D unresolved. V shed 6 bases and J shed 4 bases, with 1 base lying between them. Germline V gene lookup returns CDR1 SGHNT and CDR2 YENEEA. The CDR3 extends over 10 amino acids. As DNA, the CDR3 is TGTGCCAGCAGAAATCAGCCCCAGCATTTT. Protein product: CASRNQPQHF.

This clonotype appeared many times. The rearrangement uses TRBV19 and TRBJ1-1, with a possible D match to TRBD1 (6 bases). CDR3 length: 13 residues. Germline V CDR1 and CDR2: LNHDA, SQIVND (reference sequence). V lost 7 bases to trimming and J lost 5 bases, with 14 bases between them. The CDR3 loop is CASTVGGGTEAFF. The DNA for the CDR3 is TGTGCCAGTACAGTAGGAGGGGGAACTGAAGCTTTCTTT.

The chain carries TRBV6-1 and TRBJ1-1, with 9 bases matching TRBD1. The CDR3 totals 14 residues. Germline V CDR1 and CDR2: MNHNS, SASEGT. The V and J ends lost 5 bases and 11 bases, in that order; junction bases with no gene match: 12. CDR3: CASSRDRALSRAFF. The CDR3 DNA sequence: TGTGCCAGCAGTCGGGACAGGGCCCTATCGCGGGCTTTCTTT.

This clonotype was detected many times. CDR3 bases: TGCAGTGCTAGAGTGTCCGTTAGGACCGAGGAAGCCAACTATGGCTACACCTTC. This codes for CSARVSVRTEEANYGYTF. The genes are TRBV20-1 and TRBJ1-2; D is uncertain. Germline assignment: CDR1 DFQATT and CDR2 SNEGSKA (reference sequence). V gave up 1 base and J gave up 2 bases, with 23 bases separating them. This CDR3 has 18 amino acids.